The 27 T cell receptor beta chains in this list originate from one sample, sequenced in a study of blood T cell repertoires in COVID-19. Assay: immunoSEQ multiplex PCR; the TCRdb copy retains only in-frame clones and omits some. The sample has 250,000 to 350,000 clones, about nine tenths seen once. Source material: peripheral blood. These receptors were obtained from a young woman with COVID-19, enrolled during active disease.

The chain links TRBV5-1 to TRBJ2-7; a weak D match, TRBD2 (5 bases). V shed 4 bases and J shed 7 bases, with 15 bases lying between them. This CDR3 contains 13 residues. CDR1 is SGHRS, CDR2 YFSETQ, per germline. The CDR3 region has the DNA TGCGCCAGCAGCGCTGATCCCGGAGGTGAGCAGTACTTC. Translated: CASSADPGGEQYF.

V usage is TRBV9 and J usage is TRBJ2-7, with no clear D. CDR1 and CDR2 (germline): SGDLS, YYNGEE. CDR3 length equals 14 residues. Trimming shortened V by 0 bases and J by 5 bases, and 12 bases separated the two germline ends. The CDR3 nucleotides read TGTGCCAGCAGCGTAGATGGGCAGGTAAACGAGCAGTACTTC. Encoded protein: CASSVDGQVNEQYF.

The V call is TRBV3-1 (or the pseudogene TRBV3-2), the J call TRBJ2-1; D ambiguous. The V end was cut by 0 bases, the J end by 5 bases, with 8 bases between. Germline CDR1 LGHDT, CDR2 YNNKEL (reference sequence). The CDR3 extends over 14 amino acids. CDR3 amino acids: CASSQEGRNNEQFF. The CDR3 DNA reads TGTGCCAGCAGCCAAGAGGGCAGGAACAATGAGCAGTTCTTC.

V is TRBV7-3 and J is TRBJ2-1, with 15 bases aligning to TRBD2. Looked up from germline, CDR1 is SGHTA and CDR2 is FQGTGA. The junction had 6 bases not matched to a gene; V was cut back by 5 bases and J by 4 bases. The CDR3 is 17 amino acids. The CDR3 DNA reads TGTGCCAGCAGCCCTTGGACTAGCGGGAGGGTTTACAATGAGCAGTTCTTC. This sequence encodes CASSPWTSGRVYNEQFF.

CDR3 protein: CASSGDTGVQETQYF. The CDR3 nucleotides read TGCGCCAGCAGCGGCGATACAGGGGTCCAAGAGACCCAGTACTTC. The chain uses TRBV5-1 and TRBJ2-5, with TRBD1 identical over 7 bases. The CDR3 loop spans 15 amino acids. Germline V gene data show CDR1 as SGHRS and CDR2 as YFSETQ. V lost 4 bases, J lost 1 base, and 7 bases stayed unmatched.

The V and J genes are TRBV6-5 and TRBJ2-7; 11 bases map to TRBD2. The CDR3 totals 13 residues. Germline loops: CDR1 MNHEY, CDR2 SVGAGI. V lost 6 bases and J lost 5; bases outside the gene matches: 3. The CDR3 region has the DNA TGTGCCAGCAGGGGACTAGCGGTGGACGAGCAGTACTTC. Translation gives CASRGLAVDEQYF.

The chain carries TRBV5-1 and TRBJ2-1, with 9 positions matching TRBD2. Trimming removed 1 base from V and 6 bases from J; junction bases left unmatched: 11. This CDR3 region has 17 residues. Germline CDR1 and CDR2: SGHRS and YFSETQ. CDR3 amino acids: CASSLRPAGGPINEQFF. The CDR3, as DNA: TGCGCCAGCAGCTTGAGGCCGGCGGGAGGGCCGATCAATGAGCAGTTCTTC.

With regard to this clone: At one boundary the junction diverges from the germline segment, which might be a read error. CDR3 sequence (DNA): TGTGCTAGCAGCCCCGGGGGGGCCAACGTCCTGACTTTC. Residues: CASSPGGANVLTF. The genes are TRBV7-7 and TRBJ2-6; D uncertain. The CDR3 length is 13 residues. Germline V lookup: CDR1 SSHAT, CDR2 FNYEAQ (reference sequence).

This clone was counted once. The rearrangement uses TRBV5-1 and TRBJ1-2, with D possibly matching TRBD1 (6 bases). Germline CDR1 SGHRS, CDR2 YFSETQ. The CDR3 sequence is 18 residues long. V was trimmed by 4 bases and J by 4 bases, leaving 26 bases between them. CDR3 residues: CASSPEPGHPLSLYGYTF. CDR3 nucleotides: TGCGCCAGCAGCCCCGAACCGGGACATCCTCTTTCGCTCTATGGCTACACCTTC. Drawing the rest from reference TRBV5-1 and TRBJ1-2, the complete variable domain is KAGVTQTPRYLIKTRGQQVTLSCSPISGHRSVSWYQQTPGQGLQFLFEYFSETQRNKGNFPGRFSGRQFSNSRSEMNVSTLELGDSALYLCASSPEPGHPLSLYGYTFGSGTRLTVV.

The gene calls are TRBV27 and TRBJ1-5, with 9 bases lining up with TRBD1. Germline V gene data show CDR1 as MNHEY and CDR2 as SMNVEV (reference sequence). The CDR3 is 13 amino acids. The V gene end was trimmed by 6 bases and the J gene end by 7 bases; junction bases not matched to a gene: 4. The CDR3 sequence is CASSDRGKQPQHF. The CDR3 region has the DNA TGTGCCAGCAGCGACAGGGGGAAGCAGCCCCAGCATTTT.

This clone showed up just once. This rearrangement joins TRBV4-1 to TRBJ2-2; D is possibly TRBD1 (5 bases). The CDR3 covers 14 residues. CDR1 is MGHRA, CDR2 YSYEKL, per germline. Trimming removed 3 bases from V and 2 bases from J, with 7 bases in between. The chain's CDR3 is CASSQDTNTGELFF. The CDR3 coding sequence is TGCGCCAGCAGCCAGGACACTAACACCGGGGAGCTGTTTTTT.

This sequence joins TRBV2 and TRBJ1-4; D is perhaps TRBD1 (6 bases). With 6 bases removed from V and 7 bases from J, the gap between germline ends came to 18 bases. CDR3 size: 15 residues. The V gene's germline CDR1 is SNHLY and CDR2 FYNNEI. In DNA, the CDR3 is TGTGCCAGCAGCCTACCGGGGGGCCAGAGTGAAAAACTGTTTTTT. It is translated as CASSLPGGQSEKLFF.

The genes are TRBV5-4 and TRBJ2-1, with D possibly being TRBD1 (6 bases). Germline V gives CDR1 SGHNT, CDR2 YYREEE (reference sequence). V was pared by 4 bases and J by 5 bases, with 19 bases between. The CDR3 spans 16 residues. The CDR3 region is CASSPTGRSSDNEQFF. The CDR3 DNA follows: TGTGCCAGCAGCCCTACAGGGCGGTCATCTGACAATGAGCAGTTCTTC.

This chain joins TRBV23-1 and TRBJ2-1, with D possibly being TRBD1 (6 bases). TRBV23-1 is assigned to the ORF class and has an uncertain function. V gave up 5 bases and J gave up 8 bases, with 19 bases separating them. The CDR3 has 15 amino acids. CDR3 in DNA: TGCGCCAGCAGTAATCGGACAGCCCCCTTGGATGAGCAGTTCTTC. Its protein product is CASSNRTAPLDEQFF.

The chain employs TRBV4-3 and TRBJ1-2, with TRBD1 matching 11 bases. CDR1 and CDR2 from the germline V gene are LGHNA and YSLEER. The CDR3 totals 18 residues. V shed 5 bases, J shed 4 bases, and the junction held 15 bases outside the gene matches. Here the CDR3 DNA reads TGCGCCAGCAGCGAAAGGTCCGGACAGGGGGCGCTGAGCTATGGCTACACCTTC. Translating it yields CASSERSGQGALSYGYTF.

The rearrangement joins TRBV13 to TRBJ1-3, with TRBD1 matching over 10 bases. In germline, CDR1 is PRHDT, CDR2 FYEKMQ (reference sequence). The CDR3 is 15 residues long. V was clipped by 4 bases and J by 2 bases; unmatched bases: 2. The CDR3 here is CASSSTGGPGNTIYF. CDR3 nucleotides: TGTGCCAGCAGCTCGACAGGGGGCCCTGGAAACACCATATATTTT.

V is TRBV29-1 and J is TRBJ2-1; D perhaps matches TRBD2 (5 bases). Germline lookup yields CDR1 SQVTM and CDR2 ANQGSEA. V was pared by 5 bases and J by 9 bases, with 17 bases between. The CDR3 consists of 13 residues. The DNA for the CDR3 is TGCAGCGTTTCTCCGGGAACCGGTGGTGAGCAGTTCTTC. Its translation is CSVSPGTGGEQFF.

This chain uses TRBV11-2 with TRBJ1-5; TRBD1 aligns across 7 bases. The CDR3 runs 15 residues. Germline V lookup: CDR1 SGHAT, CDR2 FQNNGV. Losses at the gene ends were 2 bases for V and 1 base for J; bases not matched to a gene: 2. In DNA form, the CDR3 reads TGTGCCAGCAGCTTATACAGGGGAAGCAATCAGCCCCAGCATTTT. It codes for CASSLYRGSNQPQHF.

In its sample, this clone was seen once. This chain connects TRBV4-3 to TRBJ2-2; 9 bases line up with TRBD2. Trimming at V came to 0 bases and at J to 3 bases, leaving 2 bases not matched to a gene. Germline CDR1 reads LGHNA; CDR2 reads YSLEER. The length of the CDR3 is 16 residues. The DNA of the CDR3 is TGCGCCAGCAGCCAAGATGGCGGGAGGGACACCGGGGAGCTGTTTTTT. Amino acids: CASSQDGGRDTGELFF.

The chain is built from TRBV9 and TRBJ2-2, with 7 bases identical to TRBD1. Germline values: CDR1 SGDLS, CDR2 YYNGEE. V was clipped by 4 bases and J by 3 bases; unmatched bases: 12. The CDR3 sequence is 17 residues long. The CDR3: CASSYSITGVDTGELFF. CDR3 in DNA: TGTGCCAGCAGCTATTCAATTACAGGGGTTGACACCGGGGAGCTGTTTTTT.

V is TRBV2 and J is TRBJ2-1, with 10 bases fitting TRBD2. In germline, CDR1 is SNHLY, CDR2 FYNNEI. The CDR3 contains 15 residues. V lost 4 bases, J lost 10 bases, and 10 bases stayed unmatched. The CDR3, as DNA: TGTGCCAGCAGTGGTGGGCTAGCGGGAGTTCTGGAGCAGTTCTTC. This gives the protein CASSGGLAGVLEQFF. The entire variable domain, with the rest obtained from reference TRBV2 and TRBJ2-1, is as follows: EPEVTQTPSHQVTQMGQEVILRCVPISNHLYFYWYRQILGQKVEFLVSFYNNEISEKSEIFDDQFSVERPDGSNFTLKIRSTKLEDSAMYFCASSGGLAGVLEQFFGPGTRLTVL.

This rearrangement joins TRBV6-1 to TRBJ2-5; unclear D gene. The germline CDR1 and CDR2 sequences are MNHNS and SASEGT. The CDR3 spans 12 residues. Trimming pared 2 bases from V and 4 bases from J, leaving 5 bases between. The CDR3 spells CASSESRETQYF. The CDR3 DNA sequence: TGTGCCAGCAGTGAAAGCCGAGAGACCCAGTACTTC.

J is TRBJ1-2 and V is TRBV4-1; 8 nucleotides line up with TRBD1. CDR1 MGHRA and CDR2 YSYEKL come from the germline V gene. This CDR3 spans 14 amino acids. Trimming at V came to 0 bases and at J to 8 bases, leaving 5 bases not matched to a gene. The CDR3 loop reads CASSQDRTGRGYTF. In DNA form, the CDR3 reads TGCGCCAGCAGCCAAGATCGGACAGGGAGAGGCTACACCTTC.

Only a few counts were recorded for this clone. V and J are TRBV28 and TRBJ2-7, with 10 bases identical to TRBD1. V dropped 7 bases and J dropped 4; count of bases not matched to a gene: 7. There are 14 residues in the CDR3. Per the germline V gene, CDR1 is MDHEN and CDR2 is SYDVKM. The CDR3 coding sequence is TGTGCCAGCACCGAGACAGGGGGCCTATACGAGCAGTACTTC. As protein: CASTETGGLYEQYF.

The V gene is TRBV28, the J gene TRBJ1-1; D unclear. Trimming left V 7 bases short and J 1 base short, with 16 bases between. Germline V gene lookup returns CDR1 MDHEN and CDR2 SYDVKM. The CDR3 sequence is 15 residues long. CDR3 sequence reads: CASTTTARGNTEAFF. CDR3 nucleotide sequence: TGTGCCAGCACCACCACAGCTCGGGGGAACACTGAAGCTTTCTTT.

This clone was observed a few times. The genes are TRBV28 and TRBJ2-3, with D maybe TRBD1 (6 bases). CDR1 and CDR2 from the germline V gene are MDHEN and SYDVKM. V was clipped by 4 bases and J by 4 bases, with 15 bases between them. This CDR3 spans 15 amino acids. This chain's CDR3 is CASSSMDRLADTQYF. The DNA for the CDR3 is TGTGCCAGCAGTTCCATGGACAGATTGGCAGATACGCAGTATTTT.

The DNA of the CDR3 is TGCACCAGCAGCCCGGACAGGCGCGGCTACACCTTC. This translates into CTSSPDRRGYTF. The rearrangement uses TRBV1 and TRBJ1-2; the table's TRBD1 call for D was not verified on the DNA. TRBV1 is a documented pseudogene. The CDR3 totals 12 residues.